These T cell receptor beta chains were read from a single sample in a study of blood T cell repertoires in COVID-19. The assay was immunoSEQ multiplex PCR, and TCRdb's table has in-frame clones only and misses some. The sample holds 120,000 or so clones, approximately 80% seen once. Sample: peripheral blood. Source of these receptors: a woman between 70 and 85 years old with acute or convalescent COVID-19. Both conserved end residues are part of each CDR3. A D gene is named only where the DNA matches it firmly. The size of a clone is reported for some rows only, either as once, few or many, or as a class for expanded clones.

TRBV6-2/TRBV6-3	.	.	TRBJ1-2	TGTGCCAGCAGTTTCCGTCGACAGGCGTCTAACTATGGCTACACCTTC	CASSFRRQASNYGYTF
TRBV5-4	once	TRBD1	TRBJ1-1	TGTGCCAGCAGCCCACGGACAGGGTCAGTGAACACTGAAGCTTTCTTT	CASSPRTGSVNTEAFF
TRBV5-5	.	.	TRBJ2-3	TGTGCCAGCAGCATAACCGGGAGAGCAGGCACAGATACGCAGTATTTT	CASSITGRAGTDTQYF
TRBV5-6	.	TRBD1	TRBJ2-2	TGTGCCAGCAGCTTTTCAGGACAGGCCGCGAACACCGGGGAGCTGTTTTTT	CASSFSGQAANTGELFF
TRBV5-1	.	.	TRBJ1-4	TGCGCCAGCAGCTCCTTGGACAGTGTTAATGAAAAACTGTTTTTT	CASSSLDSVNEKLFF
TRBV9	.	TRBD1	TRBJ1-2	TGTGCCAGCAGCGTAGGTGGTATGGGACAGAACTATGGCTACACCTTC	CASSVGGMGQNYGYTF
TRBV19	few	.	TRBJ1-5	TGTGCCAGTAGCCAGGGGTATAGGACAACCGATCGCCCCCAGCATTTT	CASSQGYRTTDRPQHF
TRBV5-4	.	TRBD2	TRBJ2-1	TGTGCCAGCAGCTTGGGGCCCCCCGGGACTAGCGGGGGGGTGTGGTTCTTC	CASSLGPPGTSGGVWFF
TRBV7-2	.	TRBD1	TRBJ2-7	TGTGCCAGCAGCTTAGCCAGGGGGCGAAGTAACGAGCAGTACTTC	CASSLARGRSNEQYF
TRBV19	.	.	TRBJ1-5	TGTGCCAGTAGTATAGTGTCAGGGAATCAGCCCCAGCATTTT	CASSIVSGNQPQHF
TRBV7-9	.	.	TRBJ1-5	TGTGCCAGCAGCTTGACTAATAGCAATCAGCCCCAGCATTTT	CASSLTNSNQPQHF
TRBV6-2/TRBV6-3	.	.	TRBJ1-5	TGTGCCAGCAGTTCTGTCCCAGGGGCCGGAGGCAATCAGCCCCAGCATTTT	CASSSVPGAGGNQPQHF
TRBV30	.	.	TRBJ2-2	TGTGCCTGGAGTGTACAACTAGTCGGGGAGCTGTTTTTT	CAWSVQLVGELFF